One and the same sample provided the 21 T cell receptor beta chains below, sequenced in a study of response to subunit inactivated influenza vaccine. MiXCR, run by TCRdb on the RT-PCR reads, gives a single entry per CDR3 protein. The sample gives 250,000 to 350,000 distinct CDR3 sequences, roughly 22% of which show up once; about 9.4% is in the top ten. The sample consisted of PBMCs from blood, taken approximately 22 months after vaccination. The source is a man between 50 and 75 years old who received an inactivated influenza vaccine.

A remark on this clonotype: One end of the junction fails to match germline, which may point to a read error. The J gene is TRBJ1-1, the V gene TRBV5-6, with D unresolved. The CDR3 has 11 residues. CDR1 SGHDT and CDR2 YYEEEE come from the germline V gene. The CDR3 nucleotides read TGTGCCAGCAGCTTGTTGGCTGAGGCTTTCTTT. It codes for CASSLLAEAFF.

This clonotype was detected once. J is TRBJ2-1 and V is TRBV7-2; 9 nucleotides align to TRBD1. The CDR3 is 15 residues long. Germline V lookup: CDR1 SGHTA, CDR2 FQGNSA. The trim removed 5 bases at V and 6 bases at J, leaving 8 bases unmatched. Here the CDR3 reads CASSLTGGAGNEQFF. CDR3 in DNA: TGTGCCAGCAGCCTTACAGGGGGCGCGGGCAATGAGCAGTTCTTC.

The chain uses TRBV7-2 and TRBJ1-1; 7 nucleotides agree with TRBD1. CDR1 is SGHTA, CDR2 FQGNSA, per germline. The length of the CDR3 is 15 residues. With V trimmed by 3 bases and J by 5 bases, 9 bases remained unmatched. The chain's CDR3 is CASSLLSGGWTEAFF. CDR3 coding DNA: TGTGCCAGCAGCTTGCTCTCAGGGGGATGGACTGAAGCTTTCTTT. The variable domain in full, with the rest retrieved from reference TRBV7-2 and TRBJ1-1, is GAGVSQSPSNKVTEKGKDVELRCDPISGHTALYWYRQSLGQGLEFLIYFQGNSAPDKSGLPSDRFSAERTGGSVSTLTIQRTQQEDSAVYLCASSLLSGGWTEAFFGQGTRLTVV.

This rearrangement joins TRBV5-1 to TRBJ2-5; unclear D gene. The germline V gene has CDR1 SGHRS and CDR2 YFSETQ. Trimming removed 2 bases from V and 4 bases from J, with 9 bases in between. The CDR3 is made up of 13 amino acids. The CDR3 loop reads CASSFKGTETQYF. The DNA of the CDR3 is TGCGCCAGCAGCTTTAAGGGCACAGAGACCCAGTACTTC.

This clonotype was detected once. V and J are TRBV20-1 and TRBJ2-7, with 12 bases that match TRBD2. This CDR3 spans 14 amino acids. V was clipped by 8 bases and J by 8 bases; unmatched bases: 13. Germline lookup yields CDR1 DFQATT and CDR2 SNEGSKA (reference sequence). CDR3 amino acids: CSQPRLAGEGKQYF. Here the CDR3 DNA reads TGCAGTCAACCAAGACTAGCGGGAGAGGGAAAGCAGTACTTC.

This clonotype was observed many times. DNA of the CDR3: TGCGCCAGCAGCTTGGATGCGGGGCCTAACTATGGCTACACCTTC. Encoded protein: CASSLDAGPNYGYTF. V usage is TRBV5-1 and J usage is TRBJ1-2; possibly TRBD1 for D (5 bases). The CDR3 consists of 15 residues. Per germline, CDR1 SGHRS and CDR2 YFSETQ. Trimming cost V 0 bases and J 0 bases, with 9 bases left between them.

This clonotype showed up just a few times. The chain carries TRBV28 and TRBJ1-1; no definite D call. The V and J ends lost 7 bases and 11 bases respectively, with 14 bases between them. The CDR3 length is 11 residues. Germline V gene lookup returns CDR1 MDHEN and CDR2 SYDVKM. The CDR3 DNA reads TGTGCCAGCAAGGTGAGCGTGATTGCTTTCTTT. It translates to CASKVSVIAFF.

V usage is TRBV20-1 and J usage is TRBJ2-1; perhaps TRBD2 as D (5 bases). Germline V gene data show CDR1 as DFQATT and CDR2 as SNEGSKA (reference sequence). This CDR3 is built from 15 residues. The V end lost 1 base, the J end lost 0 bases, and 10 bases lay between the germline ends. The CDR3 DNA reads TGCAGTGCTAGAGGGGCAGCGGACTCCTACAATGAGCAGTTCTTC. Amino acid sequence: CSARGAADSYNEQFF.

This clonotype was seen a handful of times. V usage is TRBV5-1 and J usage is TRBJ2-7; D call uncertain. The germline CDR1 and CDR2 sequences are SGHRS and YFSETQ. This CDR3 spans 14 amino acids. V was trimmed by 4 bases and J by 3 bases, leaving 14 bases between them. The CDR3, as DNA: TGCGCCAGCAGCCTGTGGGGTAAGGGCTACGAGCAGTACTTC. Translated: CASSLWGKGYEQYF.

This clonotype was recorded many times. The chain couples TRBV20-1 to TRBJ1-5; D is possibly TRBD1 (5 bases). Germline CDR1 is DFQATT and CDR2 is SNEGSKA (reference sequence). The V end lost 0 bases, the J end lost 13 bases, and 13 bases lay between the germline ends. This CDR3 is 12 amino acids long. CDR3 residues: CSARDKGTGQHF. Here the CDR3 DNA reads TGCAGTGCTAGAGATAAGGGGACGGGGCAGCATTTT.

The gene calls are TRBV29-1 and TRBJ2-5, with a weak D call TRBD2 (6 bases). In germline, CDR1 is SQVTM, CDR2 ANQGSEA. Trimming removed 6 bases from V and 6 bases from J, with 17 bases in between. This CDR3 has 13 amino acids. In DNA, the CDR3 is TGCAGCGTGGAGGGGCCGGAGGCTAAGACCCAGTACTTC. Translation: CSVEGPEAKTQYF.

A few counts support this clonotype. This sequence joins TRBV5-5 and TRBJ1-2; D gene ambiguous. This CDR3 region has 13 residues. CDR1 is SGHKS, CDR2 YYEKEE, per germline (reference sequence). V shed 6 bases and J shed 7 bases, with 16 bases lying between them. CDR3 nucleotide sequence: TGTGCCAGCATACGGGCAGGCTCGAGTGGCTACACCTTC. Its protein product is CASIRAGSSGYTF.

The J gene is TRBJ1-2, the V gene TRBV6-1, with D possibly TRBD1 on 6 matching bases. V lost 6 bases and J 3 bases, leaving 11 bases between the germline ends. CDR3 length: 13 amino acids. Germline CDR1 MNHNS, CDR2 SASEGT. CDR3: CASSRGGYYGYTF. The DNA for the CDR3 is TGTGCCAGCAGCCGCGGGGGCTACTATGGCTACACCTTC.

This clonotype was seen at least ten times. The chain employs TRBV6-1 and TRBJ2-1; 9 bases align to TRBD1. From germline, CDR1 is MNHNS and CDR2 SASEGT. Losses at the gene ends were 4 bases for V and 10 bases for J; bases not matched to a gene: 11. This CDR3 has 15 residues. The CDR3: CASSAHRGPIGEQFF. CDR3 bases: TGTGCCAGCAGTGCACACAGGGGGCCTATTGGGGAGCAGTTCTTC.

The rearrangement links TRBV24-1 to TRBJ2-1, with D perhaps TRBD2 (5 bases). There are 14 residues in the CDR3. Trimming removed 3 bases from V and 8 bases from J, with 13 bases in between. Germline V gives CDR1 KGHDR, CDR2 SFDVKD. In DNA, the CDR3 is TGTGCCACCAGTGATGCCCGGGAATCCCATGAGCAGTTCTTC. Translation gives CATSDARESHEQFF.

V gene TRBV6-1 combines with J gene TRBJ2-1, with D possibly matching TRBD2 (6 bases). Germline CDR1 MNHNS, CDR2 SASEGT. The V and J ends lost 6 bases and 5 bases respectively, with 14 bases between them. The CDR3 extends over 14 amino acids. In DNA, the CDR3 is TGTGCCAGCAGACCCGGGACTTGGGACAATGAGCAGTTCTTC. Amino acid sequence: CASRPGTWDNEQFF.

At least ten counts were recorded for this clonotype. The V and J genes are TRBV27 and TRBJ1-5; 8 bases are a match to TRBD1. The V gene's germline CDR1 is MNHEY and CDR2 SMNVEV (reference sequence). V gave up 6 bases and J gave up 4 bases; unmatched junction bases: 2. This CDR3 spans 13 amino acids. The CDR3 reads CASSNRGNQPQHF. The CDR3 DNA reads as TGTGCCAGCAGCAACAGGGGGAATCAGCCCCAGCATTTT.

This clonotype was counted a few times. The V and J genes are TRBV29-1 and TRBJ1-1, with D perhaps TRBD1 (6 bases). V gave up 3 bases and J gave up 2 bases, with 10 bases separating them. This CDR3 is built from 13 residues. The germline gives CDR1 SQVTM, CDR2 ANQGSEA. The chain's CDR3 is CSVDEGHNTEAFF. CDR3 in DNA: TGCAGCGTTGACGAGGGACATAACACTGAAGCTTTCTTT.

The rearrangement uses TRBV14 and TRBJ1-4; D perhaps matches TRBD1 (5 bases). Trimming left V 4 bases short and J 8 bases short, with 14 bases between. The length of the CDR3 is 14 residues. Germline-derived CDR1 and CDR2 are SGHDN and FVKESK. DNA for the CDR3: TGTGCCAGCAGCCCCGGACAAAAACCCGAAAAACTGTTTTTT. It specifies CASSPGQKPEKLFF.

This clonotype has more than one count but fewer than ten. The chain uses TRBV23-1 and TRBJ1-2; D unresolved. TRBV23-1 is identified as an open reading frame with a role that is uncertain. Between the trimmed V and J ends, which lost 0 bases and 8 bases, there was a span of 16 bases. The CDR3 runs to 15 residues. The CDR3 nucleotides read TGCGCCAGCAGTCAATCTAGGGTGAAGGGCCGAGGCTACACCTTC. Protein: CASSQSRVKGRGYTF.

This clonotype was detected only a few times. The chain employs TRBV6-1 and TRBJ1-2; the D is unclear. The CDR3 runs 12 residues. Germline CDR1 MNHNS, CDR2 SASEGT. V was shortened by 1 base and J by 12 bases, with 12 bases between the two germline ends. This chain's CDR3 is CASSEVQGADTF. CDR3 coding DNA: TGTGCCAGCAGTGAAGTACAAGGAGCGGACACCTTC.